These 16 T cell receptor beta chains were all obtained from the same sample, sequenced in a study of identifying expanded T cells in peripheral blood. TCRdb keeps only in-frame clones here, not all; method: immunoSEQ multiplex PCR. The sample yields 100,000 or so clones, 70% to 90% seen once. The sample consisted of blood. These receptors came from a person aged 18 to 75 in good health.

V is TRBV19 and J is TRBJ1-1, with 8 bases lining up with TRBD1. From germline, CDR1 is LNHDA and CDR2 SQIVND (reference sequence). The CDR3 has 17 amino acids. The V segment lost 7 bases and the J segment 0 bases; nucleotides outside the gene matches: 13. The CDR3 sequence is CASNGRDRYYMNTEAFF. The DNA of the CDR3 is TGTGCCAGTAATGGCCGGGACAGGTACTACATGAACACTGAAGCTTTCTTT.

DNA of the CDR3: TGCGCCAGCAGCTTGTTCTATAGCAATGAGCAGTTCTTC. As protein: CASSLFYSNEQFF. V gene TRBV5-1 combines with J gene TRBJ2-1; D is unclear. Looked up from germline, CDR1 is SGHRS and CDR2 is YFSETQ. The CDR3 extends over 13 amino acids. V lost 1 base and J 6 bases, leaving 8 bases between the germline ends. Complete variable domain (other parts from reference TRBV5-1 and TRBJ2-1): KAGVTQTPRYLIKTRGQQVTLSCSPISGHRSVSWYQQTPGQGLQFLFEYFSETQRNKGNFPGRFSGRQFSNSRSEMNVSTLELGDSALYLCASSLFYSNEQFFGPGTRLTVL.

The chain is built from TRBV13 and TRBJ2-1, with 10 bases lining up with TRBD2. This CDR3 spans 15 amino acids. The V gene end was trimmed by 4 bases and the J gene end by 4 bases; junction bases not matched to a gene: 4. Germline CDR1 is PRHDT and CDR2 is FYEKMQ (reference sequence). CDR3 in amino acids: CASSSGTSAYNEQFF. The CDR3 nucleotides read TGTGCCAGCAGCTCCGGGACTAGCGCATACAATGAGCAGTTCTTC.

This rearrangement joins TRBV19 to TRBJ1-3; D is uncertain. The CDR3 is 12 amino acids. Germline CDR1 and CDR2: LNHDA and SQIVND (reference sequence). V shed 7 bases and J shed 0 bases, with 4 bases lying between them. Written as DNA, the CDR3 is TGTGCCAGTATGAGCTCTGGAAACACCATATATTTT. Amino acids: CASMSSGNTIYF.

This rearrangement joins TRBV6-1 to TRBJ1-1; perhaps TRBD1 as D (6 bases). Germline lookup yields CDR1 MNHNS and CDR2 SASEGT. This CDR3 contains 17 residues. V was pared by 4 bases and J by 0 bases, with 18 bases between. The CDR3, as DNA: TGTGCCAGCAGTGGCGGGGGCGTGAATGACATGAACACTGAAGCTTTCTTT. Translating it yields CASSGGGVNDMNTEAFF.

This chain links TRBV6-6 with TRBJ2-2; 8 bases align to TRBD1. In germline, CDR1 is MNHNY, CDR2 SVGAGI (reference sequence). J was trimmed by 3 bases and V by 2 bases; bases with no gene match: 2. The CDR3 loop spans 15 amino acids. CDR3 coding DNA: TGTGCCAGCAGTTACGACAGGGGCTACACCGGGGAGCTGTTTTTT. It codes for CASSYDRGYTGELFF.

This clone was detected only a few times. J is TRBJ1-2 and V is TRBV10-1, with a tentative D call TRBD1 (6 bases). The ends were cut back, 4 bases at V and 4 bases at J, with 10 bases in the middle. The CDR3 runs to 13 residues. Germline CDR1 reads WNHNN; CDR2 reads SYGVQD (reference sequence). The CDR3 sequence: CASSVDRRYGYTF. CDR3 bases: TGCGCCAGCAGTGTGGACAGACGCTATGGCTACACCTTC.

This chain connects TRBV7-8 to TRBJ2-5, with TRBD2 matching over 7 bases. Trimming cost V 5 bases and J 5 bases; bases outside gene matches: 8. The CDR3 is made up of 14 amino acids. Per the germline V gene, CDR1 is SGHVS and CDR2 is FQNEAQ. CDR3: CASSPGLGRETQYF. The CDR3 coding sequence is TGTGCCAGCAGCCCAGGACTAGGCCGGGAGACCCAGTACTTC.

The chain carries TRBV19 and TRBJ2-7; D ambiguous. Between the trimmed V and J ends, which lost 7 bases and 5 bases, there was a span of 15 bases. This CDR3 region has 13 residues. Germline V gives CDR1 LNHDA, CDR2 SQIVND (reference sequence). The CDR3 region has the DNA TGTGCCAGTAAGCCTCGAGGTCAACACGAGCAGTACTTC. Amino acids: CASKPRGQHEQYF.

The rearrangement links TRBV16 to TRBJ2-7, with 7 bases aligning to TRBD2. Germline trimming cut 4 bases from V and 4 bases from J; bases unmatched to any gene: 10. Looked up from germline, CDR1 is KGHSY and CDR2 is FQNENV. CDR3 size: 15 residues. CDR3 residues: CASSPRPGRAYEQYF. The CDR3 nucleotides are TGTGCCAGCAGCCCCCGTCCGGGGAGGGCTTACGAGCAGTACTTC.

This clone appeared a single time. The rearrangement links TRBV28 to TRBJ2-7, with TRBD1 matching 7 bases. The V gene's germline CDR1 is MDHEN and CDR2 SYDVKM. There are 13 residues in the CDR3. Trimming cost V 4 bases and J 0 bases; bases outside gene matches: 0. The chain's CDR3 is CASSWDSSYEQYF. The DNA of the CDR3 is TGTGCCAGCAGTTGGGACAGCTCCTACGAGCAGTACTTC.

The rearrangement joins TRBV7-6 to TRBJ2-3, with 7 bases matching TRBD1. This CDR3 region has 14 residues. The trim removed 6 bases at V and 0 bases at J, leaving 3 bases unmatched. Per germline, CDR1 SGHVS and CDR2 FNYEAQ. In DNA form, the CDR3 reads TGTGCCAGCAGTAGGGGGCCTAGCACAGATACGCAGTATTTT. Translated: CASSRGPSTDTQYF.

The chain links TRBV2 to TRBJ1-2; D gene uncertain. Trimming removed 8 bases from V and 13 bases from J, with 20 bases in between. The V gene's germline CDR1 is SNHLY and CDR2 FYNNEI. The CDR3 is 12 residues long. This chain's CDR3 is CASGVGSALITF. DNA of the CDR3: TGTGCCAGCGGGGTTGGCAGCGCCCTTATCACCTTC.

The CDR3, as DNA: TGCGCCAGCAGCCGCGGACCATCGGGACAGGGCGGCAATGAGCAGTTCTTC. Amino acid sequence: CASSRGPSGQGGNEQFF. This chain uses TRBV4-3 with TRBJ2-1; 9 bases line up with TRBD1. This CDR3 has 17 amino acids. Trimming removed 4 bases from V and 6 bases from J; junction bases left unmatched: 13. CDR1 LGHNA and CDR2 YSLEER come from the germline V gene.

The V call is TRBV4-1, the J call TRBJ2-2, with 7 bases matching TRBD1. Germline lookup yields CDR1 MGHRA and CDR2 YSYEKL. With V trimmed by 1 base and J by 7 bases, 6 bases remained unmatched. The CDR3 has 15 residues. CDR3 sequence: CASSQADRANGELFF. In nucleotides, the CDR3 is TGCGCCAGCAGCCAAGCTGACAGGGCAAACGGGGAGCTGTTTTTT.

The V call is TRBV30, the J call TRBJ1-1, with unresolved D. Germline CDR1 is GTSNPN and CDR2 is SVGIG (reference sequence). V dropped 0 bases and J dropped 0 bases, with 8 bases sitting between them. The CDR3 has 14 residues. The CDR3 DNA reads TGTGCCTGGAGTGTAAGCGGGGTGAACACTGAAGCTTTCTTT. Its protein is CAWSVSGVNTEAFF.